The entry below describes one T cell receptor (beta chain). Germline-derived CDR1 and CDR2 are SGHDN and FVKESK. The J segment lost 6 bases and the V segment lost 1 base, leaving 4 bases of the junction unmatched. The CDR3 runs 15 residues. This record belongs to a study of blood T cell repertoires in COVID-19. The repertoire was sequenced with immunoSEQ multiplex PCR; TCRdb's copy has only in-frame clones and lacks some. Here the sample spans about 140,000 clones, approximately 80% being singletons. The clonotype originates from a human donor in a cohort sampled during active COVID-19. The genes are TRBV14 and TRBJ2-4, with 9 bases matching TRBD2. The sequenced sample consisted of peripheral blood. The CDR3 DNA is TGTGCCAGCAGCCAAGTAGGACTAGCGATAAACATTCAGTACTTC. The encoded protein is CASSQVGLAINIQYF. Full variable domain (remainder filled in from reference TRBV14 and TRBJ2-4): EAGVTQFPSHSVIEKGQTVTLRCDPISGHDNLYWYRRVMGKEIKFLLHFVKESKQDESGMPNNRFLAERTGGTYSTLKVQPAELEDSGVYFCASSQVGLAINIQYFGAGTRLSVL.